This T cell receptor (beta chain) was observed in a study of cytomegalovirus exposure and HLA in healthy donors. This CDR3 contains 15 residues. Per germline, CDR1 LNHDA and CDR2 SQIVND (reference sequence). V gave up 9 bases and J gave up 2 bases; unmatched junction bases: 12. Details on this clone: What it binds is unknown.

Primers for the PCR totalled 60 Vbeta and 13 Jbeta. Generated by immunoSEQ multiplex PCR, the TCRdb table keeps only in-frame clones and is missing some. This sample has under 200,000 clones, with more than 65% found just once. Study-wide results and caveats: Analysis was performed later, and it showed HLA-associated TCR beta chains to be more clonally expanded than equally common others. Common viral pathogens seemed, in a later analysis, to connect with several of the most significant clusters.

The receptor's source is a woman in her fifties or sixties in good health and CMV-seronegative. The V and J genes are TRBV19 and TRBJ1-2; 7 positions match TRBD1. Sequenced material: PBMCs. The CDR3 reads CASTTPGQTNYGYTF. In DNA form, the CDR3 reads TGTGCCAGCACTACTCCGGGACAGACAAACTATGGCTACACCTTC.